The source of this TCR beta chain is a study of T-cell reconstitution after alpha-beta-depleted transplantation in children. The TCRbeta library was prepared with unique molecular identifiers. MiXCR, applied by TCRdb to the PCR reads, yields one record per CDR3 protein. The sample has about 610,000 distinct CDR3 sequences, more than 9% seen once; the top ten hold less than 5%. This clonotype came up a few times. This CDR3 spans 16 amino acids. Germline CDR1 reads SGHKS; CDR2 reads YYEKEE (reference sequence). V lost 4 bases and J 0 bases, leaving 15 bases between the germline ends. This chain links TRBV5-5 with TRBJ2-3; D ambiguous. The sample consisted of PBMCs from the stem cell graft donor, taken from the stem cell graft. The receptor was isolated from a human donor who donated a stem cell graft to a child with acute myeloid leukemia. The CDR3, as DNA: TGTGCCAGCAGCCCTCCAGACGCCACTAGCACAGATACGCAGTATTTT. Translating gives CASSPPDATSTDTQYF.